A single sample is the source of the 32 T cell receptor beta chains below, sequenced in a study of T cell repertoires in cytomegalovirus infection. These receptors are not linked to any known antigen. TCRdb reanalysed the reads using MiXCR and keeps one entry per CDR3 protein. The data hold roughly 990,000 distinct CDR3 sequences, with around 30% observed a single time. Material: cultured CD8+ T cells from PBMCs, obtained from culture after CMV antigen stimulation. These receptors were obtained from a human donor in good health (CMV status not recorded). Some clones in this sample may be carry-over from other donors' samples.

This chain joins TRBV11-3 and TRBJ2-2; D perhaps matches TRBD1 (6 bases). The CDR3 has 19 residues. The V gene's germline CDR1 is SGHNT and CDR2 YENEEA. Trimming removed 5 bases at V and 0 bases at J, with 22 bases between. DNA of the CDR3: TGTGCCAGCAGCCCACGACGGACAGCTAAAGTAGCGAACACCGGGGAGCTGTTTTTT. It is translated as CASSPRRTAKVANTGELFF.

In its sample, this clonotype was seen many times. The chain employs TRBV7-9 and TRBJ1-5, with 9 bases aligning to TRBD1. V lost 5 bases to trimming and J lost 0 bases; unmatched junction nucleotides: 11. The germline gives CDR1 SEHNR, CDR2 FQNEAQ (reference sequence). This CDR3 has 18 residues. The CDR3 loop reads CASSRDRDGRYSNQPQHF. In DNA form, the CDR3 reads TGTGCCAGCAGCCGGGACAGGGACGGGCGATATAGCAATCAGCCCCAGCATTTT.

The rearrangement links TRBV27 to TRBJ1-4; perhaps TRBD1 as D (6 bases). V lost 6 bases, J lost 0 bases, and 17 bases lay in between. The length of the CDR3 is 17 residues. Per the germline V gene, CDR1 is MNHEY and CDR2 is SMNVEV (reference sequence). CDR3 in DNA: TGTGCCAGCAGAACACAGGGTTGGGGAGCAACTAATGAAAAACTGTTTTTT. Protein sequence: CASRTQGWGATNEKLFF.

This clonotype was detected only a few times. The V gene is TRBV19, the J gene TRBJ2-1; D gene uncertain. CDR3 length: 13 residues. V was pared by 3 bases and J by 10 bases, with 13 bases between. Germline assignment: CDR1 LNHDA and CDR2 SQIVND (reference sequence). CDR3 DNA sequence: TGTGCCAGTAGTATTGGATATGGGGAAGAGCAGTTCTTC. Translation gives CASSIGYGEEQFF.

This chain uses TRBV12-5 with TRBJ2-7; D ambiguous. The CDR3 runs to 13 residues. CDR1 LGHNT and CDR2 FRNRAP come from the germline V gene. V gave up 6 bases and J gave up 0 bases, with 9 bases separating them. This CDR3 reads CASGQDLSYEQYF. CDR3 sequence (DNA): TGTGCTAGTGGCCAGGACCTCTCCTACGAGCAGTACTTC. Complete variable domain (other parts from reference TRBV12-5 and TRBJ2-7): DARVTQTPRHKVTEMGQEVTMRCQPILGHNTVFWYRQTMMQGLELLAYFRNRAPLDDSGMPKDRFSAEMPDATLATLKIQPSEPRDSAVYFCASGQDLSYEQYFGPGTRLTVT.

This rearrangement joins TRBV19 to TRBJ1-2, with 9 bases identical to TRBD1. From germline, CDR1 is LNHDA and CDR2 SQIVND (reference sequence). Trimming cost V 7 bases and J 8 bases; bases outside gene matches: 8. CDR3 size: 13 residues. The CDR3 DNA reads TGTGCCAGTACCACAGGGGGCGCGGGAGGCTACACCTTC. This encodes CASTTGGAGGYTF.

The rearrangement uses TRBV7-6 and TRBJ2-2; D uncertain. CDR1 SGHVS and CDR2 FNYEAQ come from the germline V gene. The CDR3 extends over 15 amino acids. The V gene lost 3 bases and the J gene lost 2 bases, with 10 bases spanning the gap. The CDR3 loop is CASSFYGDNTGELFF. The CDR3, as DNA: TGTGCCAGCAGCTTTTATGGAGATAACACCGGGGAGCTGTTTTTT.

The rearrangement links TRBV11-2 to TRBJ2-7; TRBD2 is a possible D gene (6 bases). Germline V lookup: CDR1 SGHAT, CDR2 FQNNGV. Trimming left V 3 bases short and J 1 base short, with 7 bases between. CDR3 length equals 13 residues. CDR3 protein: CASSFGGSYEQYV. In DNA form, the CDR3 reads TGTGCCAGCAGCTTTGGGGGGTCCTACGAGCAGTACGTC.

This clonotype has ten or more counts. The CDR3 coding sequence is TGTGCCAGCAGTTCAGGGTTCAATCAGCCCCAGCATTTT. Translating gives CASSSGFNQPQHF. V usage is TRBV7-6 and J usage is TRBJ1-5, with D maybe TRBD1 (5 bases). This CDR3 region has 13 residues. Per the germline V gene, CDR1 is SGHVS and CDR2 is FNYEAQ. Trimming pared 6 bases from V and 3 bases from J, leaving 9 bases between. Supplemented by reference TRBV7-6 and TRBJ1-5, the full variable domain reads GAGVSQSPRYKVTKRGQDVALRCDPISGHVSLYWYRQALGQGPEFLTYFNYEAQQDKSGLPNDRFSAERPEGSISTLTIQRTEQRDSAMYRCASSSGFNQPQHFGDGTRLSIL.

The rearrangement uses TRBV7-2 and TRBJ2-7; no clear D. CDR3 length equals 16 residues. V was trimmed by 5 bases and J by 4 bases, leaving 21 bases between them. Germline V CDR1 and CDR2: SGHTA, FQGNSA. CDR3 loop: CASSPFRRLPKYEQYF. The CDR3 nucleotides read TGTGCCAGCAGCCCATTCAGGAGACTCCCAAAGTACGAGCAGTACTTC. Based on the CDR3 plus reference TRBV7-2 and TRBJ2-7, the full variable domain is GAGVSQSPSNKVTEKGKDVELRCDPISGHTALYWYRQSLGQGLEFLIYFQGNSAPDKSGLPSDRFSAERTGGSVSTLTIQRTQQEDSAVYLCASSPFRRLPKYEQYFGPGTRLTVT.

The chain joins TRBV7-8 to TRBJ2-1; TRBD2 agrees at 11 bases. The trim removed 4 bases at V and 6 bases at J, leaving 8 bases unmatched. The CDR3 contains 16 residues. Germline V gene sequence: CDR1 SGHVS, CDR2 FQNEAQ. The CDR3 nucleotides read TGTGCCAGCAGCTCCTATAGCGGGGGGGCTCGCAATGAGCAGTTCTTC. This gives the protein CASSSYSGGARNEQFF.

The V and J genes are TRBV6-5 and TRBJ2-7; D may correspond to TRBD1 or TRBD2 (5 bases each). This CDR3 spans 14 amino acids. Germline V CDR1 and CDR2: MNHEY, SVGAGI. V was trimmed by 6 bases and J by 7 bases, leaving 19 bases between them. The CDR3: CASRHRDDGWEQYF. The CDR3 DNA reads as TGTGCCAGCAGACACCGGGACGACGGATGGGAGCAGTACTTC.

In this sample, this clonotype turned up many times. The rearrangement links TRBV12-3 or TRBV12-4 to TRBJ2-2; D tentatively fits TRBD1 or TRBD2 (5 bases each). CDR3 size: 18 residues. V was shortened by 5 bases and J by 1 base, with 20 bases between the two germline ends. DNA for the CDR3: TGTGCCAGCAGTCCGAGGGGCACAGGAGAGCTGAACACCGGGGAGCTGTTTTTT. Protein product: CASSPRGTGELNTGELFF.

This clonotype has just a few counts. CDR3 DNA: TGTGCCAGCAGAGTTATGGACCTTCGAGGAGAGACCCAGTACTTC. As protein: CASRVMDLRGETQYF. The chain carries TRBV7-6 and TRBJ2-5; unclear D gene. This CDR3 contains 15 residues. Trimming took 6 bases from V and 4 from J, leaving 18 bases between them. Germline assignment: CDR1 SGHVS and CDR2 FNYEAQ.

The rearrangement uses TRBV27 and TRBJ1-2; unclear D gene. V dropped 5 bases and J dropped 0 bases, with 10 bases sitting between them. The CDR3 extends over 14 amino acids. The V gene's germline CDR1 is MNHEY and CDR2 SMNVEV (reference sequence). The CDR3 nucleotides read TGTGCCAGCAGTCAACTGGGAACTAACTATGGCTACACCTTC. Protein: CASSQLGTNYGYTF.

This CDR3 reads CASSPKKMLFF. Written as DNA, the CDR3 is TGTGCCAGCAGCCCCAAGAAAATGCTGTTTTTT. The chain links TRBV2 to TRBJ1-4, with no clear D. Trimming pared 6 bases from V and 14 bases from J, leaving 13 bases between. Germline V gene data show CDR1 as SNHLY and CDR2 as FYNNEI. The CDR3 has 11 residues.

The chain carries TRBV7-9 and TRBJ2-1, with 8 bases matching TRBD2. J lost 8 bases, V lost 3 bases, and 9 bases had no gene match. The germline CDR1 and CDR2 sequences are SEHNR and FQNEAQ (reference sequence). This CDR3 is built from 15 residues. The CDR3 here is CASSFPGLEEHEQFF. DNA of the CDR3: TGTGCCAGCAGCTTTCCGGGACTAGAAGAGCATGAGCAGTTCTTC. Complete variable domain (other parts from reference TRBV7-9 and TRBJ2-1): DTGVSQNPRHKITKRGQNVTFRCDPISEHNRLYWYRQTLGQGPEFLTYFQNEAQLEKSRLLSDRFSAERPKGSFSTLEIQRTEQGDSAMYLCASSFPGLEEHEQFFGPGTRLTVL.

The genes are TRBV6-6 and TRBJ1-2; unclear D gene. Trimming pared 7 bases from V and 4 bases from J, leaving 13 bases between. CDR3 length equals 13 residues. Germline CDR1 MNHNY, CDR2 SVGAGI (reference sequence). As DNA, the CDR3 is TGTGCCAGCACCCCCCTAGCTCTCTATGGCTACACCTTC. This encodes CASTPLALYGYTF.

The J gene is TRBJ2-7, the V gene TRBV27; 11 nucleotides match TRBD1. The trim removed 4 bases at V and 6 bases at J, leaving 14 bases unmatched. Germline CDR1 reads MNHEY; CDR2 reads SMNVEV (reference sequence). This CDR3 has 17 amino acids. CDR3 DNA: TGTGCCAGCAGTTCCCAACCTCCGGGACAGGGGGTATCCGAGCAGTACGTC. Its translation: CASSSQPPGQGVSEQYV.

The rearrangement links TRBV29-1 to TRBJ1-1; D unclear. Trimming took off 8 bases at V and 1 base at J, with 8 bases between the two ends. Germline CDR1 reads SQVTM; CDR2 reads ANQGSEA. The CDR3 loop spans 11 amino acids. This chain's CDR3 is CSSPGNTEAFF. The CDR3 coding sequence is TGCAGCTCCCCCGGGAACACTGAAGCTTTCTTT. Complete variable domain (other parts from reference TRBV29-1 and TRBJ1-1): SAVISQKPSRDICQRGTSLTIQCQVDSQVTMMFWYRQQPGQSLTLIATANQGSEATYESGFVIDKFPISRPNLTFSTLTVSNMSPEDSSIYLCSSPGNTEAFFGQGTRLTVV.

Remarks on this clonotype: The junction does not match germline at one end; this may be a read error. This chain joins TRBV7-6 and TRBJ1-5; maybe TRBD1 (5 bases). The CDR3 is 15 residues long. The V gene's germline CDR1 is SGHVS and CDR2 FNYEAQ. The CDR3 DNA follows: TGTGCCAGCAGCCCCTATGGGGGTCTTGATCAGCCCCACCATTTT. Its translation is CASSPYGGLDQPHHF.

V is TRBV20-1 and J is TRBJ1-2; 7 bases line up with TRBD1. The germline gives CDR1 DFQATT, CDR2 SNEGSKA (reference sequence). This CDR3 has 10 residues. The V gene end was trimmed by 6 bases and the J gene end by 8 bases; junction bases not matched to a gene: 3. The CDR3 loop is CSATGQGYTF. As DNA, the CDR3 is TGCAGTGCCACGGGACAGGGCTACACCTTC.

The V call is TRBV20-1, the J call TRBJ1-1, with D possibly TRBD1 on 5 matching bases. CDR3 length equals 14 residues. Trimming took off 6 bases at V and 2 bases at J, with 16 bases between the two ends. Germline V CDR1 and CDR2: DFQATT, SNEGSKA (reference sequence). The CDR3 DNA reads TGCAGTGCAGAGGCGGGGACGGTTAACACTGAAGCTTTCTTT. Amino acid sequence: CSAEAGTVNTEAFF.

In DNA, the CDR3 is TGTGCCAGCGGGACTAGCCAGTATTTT. Its translation is CASGTSQYF. The chain combines TRBV9 with TRBJ2-3; 9 bases align to TRBD2. This CDR3 comprises 9 residues. Germline lookup yields CDR1 SGDLS and CDR2 YYNGEE. The junction had 0 bases not matched to a gene; V was cut back by 7 bases and J by 12 bases. Looking up the rest from reference TRBV9 and TRBJ2-3 gives the full variable domain: DSGVTQTPKHLITATGQRVTLRCSPRSGDLSVYWYQQSLDQGLQFLIQYYNGEERAKGNILERFSAQQFPDLHSELNLSSLELGDSALYFCASGTSQYFGPGTRLTVL.

This chain joins TRBV7-9 and TRBJ2-7; no clear D gene. V gave up 5 bases and J gave up 5 bases, with 10 bases separating them. The CDR3 runs 12 residues. In germline, CDR1 is SEHNR, CDR2 FQNEAQ (reference sequence). The CDR3 region has the DNA TGTGCCAGCAGCCTCCGGTGGCACGAGCAGTACTTC. Amino acids: CASSLRWHEQYF. Combining the CDR3 with reference TRBV7-9 and TRBJ2-7 gives the whole variable domain DTGVSQNPRHKITKRGQNVTFRCDPISEHNRLYWYRQTLGQGPEFLTYFQNEAQLEKSRLLSDRFSAERPKGSFSTLEIQRTEQGDSAMYLCASSLRWHEQYFGPGTRLTVT.

The chain uses TRBV19 and TRBJ2-2; D possibly corresponds to TRBD2 (6 bases). The CDR3 runs to 17 residues. With 5 bases removed from V and 5 bases from J, the gap between germline ends came to 21 bases. CDR1 LNHDA and CDR2 SQIVND come from the germline V gene (reference sequence). The CDR3 sequence: CASSPFAGPPPTGELFF. Here the CDR3 DNA reads TGTGCCAGTAGTCCCTTTGCGGGGCCCCCCCCGACCGGGGAGCTGTTTTTT.

In its sample, this clonotype was seen many times. The chain joins TRBV7-6 to TRBJ2-5; 12 bases match TRBD2. The CDR3 runs 16 residues. J lost 4 bases, V lost 5 bases, and 8 bases had no gene match. Germline V gene lookup returns CDR1 SGHVS and CDR2 FNYEAQ. Written as DNA, the CDR3 is TGTGCCAGCAGCCACCTAGCGGGGGGGCCGTCAGAGACCCAGTACTTC. Residues: CASSHLAGGPSETQYF. Together with reference TRBV7-6 and TRBJ2-5, the CDR3 gives the full variable domain: GAGVSQSPRYKVTKRGQDVALRCDPISGHVSLYWYRQALGQGPEFLTYFNYEAQQDKSGLPNDRFSAERPEGSISTLTIQRTEQRDSAMYRCASSHLAGGPSETQYFGPGTRLLVL.

This clonotype was found a few times. The rearrangement links TRBV7-6 to TRBJ1-4; TRBD1 matches 9 bases. The CDR3 consists of 17 residues. V shed 2 bases, J shed 6 bases, and the junction held 10 bases outside the gene matches. Germline loops: CDR1 SGHVS, CDR2 FNYEAQ. CDR3 nucleotides: TGTGCCAGCAGCTTATTGGGGACAGGGATTCGAGATGAAAAACTGTTTTTT. It is translated as CASSLLGTGIRDEKLFF.

This clonotype occurred a few times. The gene calls are TRBV7-6 and TRBJ2-1, with D possibly matching TRBD2 (6 bases). The length of the CDR3 is 15 residues. V dropped 0 bases and J dropped 3 bases, with 9 bases sitting between them. CDR1 and CDR2 (germline): SGHVS, FNYEAQ. The DNA for the CDR3 is TGTGCCAGCAGCTTAGCGGGGGAGGTCTACAATGAGCAGTTCTTC. This codes for CASSLAGEVYNEQFF.

The V gene is TRBV7-4, the J gene TRBJ1-6; perhaps TRBD1 as D (6 bases). The CDR3 runs to 16 residues. Germline CDR1 reads SGHVT; CDR2 reads SQSDAQ. V dropped 4 bases and J dropped 8 bases, with 18 bases sitting between them. In DNA form, the CDR3 reads TGTGCCAGCAGCTCGCCCTTGACAGGATTTGATTCACCCCTCCACTTT. This gives the protein CASSSPLTGFDSPLHF. Full variable domain (remainder filled in from reference TRBV7-4 and TRBJ1-6): GAGVSQSPRYKVAKRGRDVALRCDSISGHVTLYWYRQTLGQGSEVLTYSQSDAQRDKSGRPSGRFSAERPERSVSTLKIQRTEQGDSAVYLCASSSPLTGFDSPLHFGNGTRLTVT.

This clonotype was recorded a few times. V gene TRBV20-1 combines with J gene TRBJ2-7; maybe TRBD1 (6 bases). V was trimmed by 5 bases and J by 3 bases, leaving 8 bases between them. The CDR3 totals 11 residues. Germline CDR1 reads DFQATT; CDR2 reads SNEGSKA (reference sequence). Here the CDR3 DNA reads TGCAGTGCTGGACAGAACTACGAGCAGTACTTC. It yields the protein CSAGQNYEQYF.

This chain uses TRBV7-6 with TRBJ1-2, with 7 bases matching TRBD1. This CDR3 spans 14 amino acids. Unmatched junction bases numbered 10, after V lost 11 bases and J lost 1 base. In germline, CDR1 is SGHVS, CDR2 FNYEAQ. CDR3 coding DNA: TGTGCCGTACCGTCCGGGACAGTTAACTATGGCTACACCTTC. This codes for CAVPSGTVNYGYTF. Full variable domain (outside the CDR3, taken from reference TRBV7-6 and TRBJ1-2): GAGVSQSPRYKVTKRGQDVALRCDPISGHVSLYWYRQALGQGPEFLTYFNYEAQQDKSGLPNDRFSAERPEGSISTLTIQRTEQRDSAMYRCAVPSGTVNYGYTFGSGTRLTVV.